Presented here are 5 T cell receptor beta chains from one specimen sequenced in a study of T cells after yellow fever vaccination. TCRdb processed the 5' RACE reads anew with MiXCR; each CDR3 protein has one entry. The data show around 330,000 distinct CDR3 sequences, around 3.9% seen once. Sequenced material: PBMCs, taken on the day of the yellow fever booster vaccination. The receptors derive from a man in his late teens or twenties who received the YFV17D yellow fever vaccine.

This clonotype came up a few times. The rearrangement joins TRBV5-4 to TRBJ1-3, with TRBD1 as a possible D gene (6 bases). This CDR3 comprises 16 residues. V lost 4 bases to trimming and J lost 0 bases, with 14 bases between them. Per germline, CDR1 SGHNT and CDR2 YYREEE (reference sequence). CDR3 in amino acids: CASSRTVNPSGNTIYF. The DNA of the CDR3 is TGTGCCAGCAGCAGGACAGTTAATCCCTCTGGAAACACCATATATTTT.

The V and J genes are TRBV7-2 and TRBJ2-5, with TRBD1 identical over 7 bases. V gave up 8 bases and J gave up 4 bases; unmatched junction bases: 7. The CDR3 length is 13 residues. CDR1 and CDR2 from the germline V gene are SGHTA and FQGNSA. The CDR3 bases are TGTGCCAGCGGCAGGGGGTTCGTAGAGACCCAGTACTTC. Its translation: CASGRGFVETQYF.

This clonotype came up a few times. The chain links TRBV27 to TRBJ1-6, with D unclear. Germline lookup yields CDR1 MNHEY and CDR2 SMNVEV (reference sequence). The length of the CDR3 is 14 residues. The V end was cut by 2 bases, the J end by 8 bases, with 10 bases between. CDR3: CASSLEGLDSPLHF. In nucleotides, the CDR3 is TGTGCCAGCAGTTTAGAGGGTCTGGATTCACCCCTCCACTTT.

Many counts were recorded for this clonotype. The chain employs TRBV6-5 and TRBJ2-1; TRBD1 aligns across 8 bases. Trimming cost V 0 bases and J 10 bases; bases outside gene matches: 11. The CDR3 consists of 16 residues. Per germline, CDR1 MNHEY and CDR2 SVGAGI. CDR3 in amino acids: CASSYSIRQGAREQFF. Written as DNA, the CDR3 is TGTGCCAGCAGTTACTCGATCAGGCAGGGGGCTCGGGAGCAGTTCTTC.

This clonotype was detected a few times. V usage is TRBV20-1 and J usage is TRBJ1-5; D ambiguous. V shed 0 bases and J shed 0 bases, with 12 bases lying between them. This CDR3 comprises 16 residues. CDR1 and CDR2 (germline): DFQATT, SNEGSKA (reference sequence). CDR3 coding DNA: TGCAGTGCTAGAGACAGCGAAAATTATAGCAATCAGCCCCAGCATTTT. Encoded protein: CSARDSENYSNQPQHF.